Each of the 17 T cell receptor beta chains below was sequenced from the same sample in a study of shared clonotypes between healthy human individuals. Cells designated naive CD8 were CD45RO-negative and were positively selected for CCR7, with terminally differentiated effector memory CD45RA+ cells excluded. This table comes from immunoSEQ multiplex PCR, and its TCRdb copy is limited to in-frame clones, with some not included. Among about 2.2 million clones, approximately 92% were seen once, and the ten largest hold around 1.7%. Sequenced sample: naive CD8+ T cells from PBMCs. The receptors come from a man aged 18-30 years in good health. Some clones in this sample may be carry-over from other donors' samples.

The chain employs TRBV7-9 and TRBJ2-7, with TRBD1 matching over 10 bases. Germline lookup yields CDR1 SEHNR and CDR2 FQNEAQ (reference sequence). The CDR3 loop spans 16 amino acids. With V trimmed by 5 bases and J by 2 bases, 9 bases remained unmatched. The CDR3 DNA reads as TGTGCCAGCAGCCTCTCATGGGGACAGGGGACCTACGAGCAGTACTTC. Translated, it gives CASSLSWGQGTYEQYF. Complete variable domain (other parts from reference TRBV7-9 and TRBJ2-7): DTGVSQNPRHKITKRGQNVTFRCDPISEHNRLYWYRQTLGQGPEFLTYFQNEAQLEKSRLLSDRFSAERPKGSFSTLEIQRTEQGDSAMYLCASSLSWGQGTYEQYFGPGTRLTVT.

The rearrangement joins TRBV7-2 to TRBJ2-7, with 9 bases matching TRBD2. The trim removed 3 bases at V and 2 bases at J, leaving 2 bases unmatched. Germline loops: CDR1 SGHTA, CDR2 FQGNSA. The CDR3 covers 14 residues. CDR3 nucleotide sequence: TGTGCCAGCAGCTTCGCGGGAGGGCCCTACGAGCAGTACTTC. Its protein product is CASSFAGGPYEQYF.

This clone was detected once. This chain connects TRBV5-6 to TRBJ2-5; 8 positions agree with TRBD1. Germline V CDR1 and CDR2: SGHDT, YYEEEE. With 4 bases clipped from V and 1 base from J, the junction kept 6 bases outside the gene matches. This CDR3 spans 15 amino acids. As DNA, the CDR3 is TGTGCCAGCAGCCAGATCGGACAGGGCCAAGAGACCCAGTACTTC. Translating it yields CASSQIGQGQETQYF.

The V call is TRBV19, the J call TRBJ2-3; 8 nucleotides agree with TRBD2. Germline V gene data show CDR1 as LNHDA and CDR2 as SQIVND (reference sequence). This CDR3 region has 15 residues. The J segment lost 6 bases and the V segment lost 7 bases, leaving 12 bases of the junction unmatched. This CDR3 is CASNGAGGRRDTQYF. The CDR3 DNA follows: TGTGCCAGTAACGGGGCGGGAGGCCGGCGTGATACGCAGTATTTT.

This chain joins TRBV5-1 and TRBJ2-7, with D unresolved. V was clipped by 3 bases and J by 0 bases, with 16 bases between them. CDR3 length: 16 residues. In germline, CDR1 is SGHRS, CDR2 YFSETQ. The CDR3 sequence is CASSYPTTPDSYEQYF. The DNA of the CDR3 is TGCGCCAGCAGCTATCCCACGACCCCAGACTCCTACGAGCAGTACTTC.

The chain recombines TRBV4-3 with TRBJ1-1; D is perhaps TRBD1 (5 bases). The germline V gene encodes CDR1 LGHNA and CDR2 YSLEER. This CDR3 contains 16 residues. The ends were cut back, 1 base at V and 7 bases at J, with 19 bases in the middle. The CDR3 region has the DNA TGCGCCAGCAGCCAAGGTGGGAGCAGGGTAATTCTTGAAGCTTTCTTT. This translates into CASSQGGSRVILEAFF.

The V and J genes are TRBV7-9 and TRBJ1-1, with D maybe TRBD1 (5 bases). Looked up from germline, CDR1 is SEHNR and CDR2 is FQNEAQ (reference sequence). There are 14 residues in the CDR3. The V and J ends lost 6 bases and 0 bases respectively, with 11 bases between them. The CDR3 reads CASSFMGVNTEAFF. Written as DNA, the CDR3 is TGTGCCAGCAGTTTTATGGGGGTGAACACTGAAGCTTTCTTT.

This chain connects TRBV4-1 to TRBJ2-5; D call uncertain. The CDR3 covers 16 residues. V dropped 0 bases and J dropped 0 bases, with 11 bases sitting between them. Germline V gene lookup returns CDR1 MGHRA and CDR2 YSYEKL. The CDR3 bases are TGCGCCAGCAGCCAAGATCCTCCCAAGTACCAAGAGACCCAGTACTTC. Protein: CASSQDPPKYQETQYF.

The DNA for the CDR3 is TGTGCCAGCAGCGCCCTGGGGACCCTCTGGGACGAGCAGTACTTC. Protein: CASSALGTLWDEQYF. The V and J genes are TRBV9 and TRBJ2-7, with D possibly called TRBD1 or TRBD2 (5 bases each). Germline V CDR1 and CDR2: SGDLS, YYNGEE. The CDR3 totals 15 residues. V lost 3 bases and J lost 5, with 18 bases in between.

This rearrangement joins TRBV5-1 to TRBJ2-5; TRBD2 matches 7 bases. This CDR3 comprises 15 residues. V shed 3 bases, J shed 0 bases, and the junction held 5 bases outside the gene matches. Germline V lookup: CDR1 SGHRS, CDR2 YFSETQ. CDR3 in DNA: TGCGCCAGCAGCTCCTTACTAGCGCACCAAGAGACCCAGTACTTC. Translation: CASSSLLAHQETQYF. Based on the CDR3 plus reference TRBV5-1 and TRBJ2-5, the full variable domain is KAGVTQTPRYLIKTRGQQVTLSCSPISGHRSVSWYQQTPGQGLQFLFEYFSETQRNKGNFPGRFSGRQFSNSRSEMNVSTLELGDSALYLCASSSLLAHQETQYFGPGTRLLVL.

The gene calls are TRBV7-7 and TRBJ2-2, with D unresolved. With 0 bases removed from V and 7 bases from J, the gap between germline ends came to 3 bases. The CDR3 is made up of 12 amino acids. Germline-derived CDR1 and CDR2 are SSHAT and FNYEAQ (reference sequence). CDR3 in amino acids: CASSLAGGELFF. In DNA, the CDR3 is TGTGCCAGCAGCTTAGCGGGCGGGGAGCTGTTTTTT. Together with reference TRBV7-7 and TRBJ2-2, the CDR3 gives the full variable domain: GAGVSQSPRYKVTKRGQDVTLRCDPISSHATLYWYQQALGQGPEFLTYFNYEAQPDKSGLPSDRFSAERPEGSISTLTIQRTEQRDSAMYRCASSLAGGELFFGEGSRLTVL.

The chain is built from TRBV30 and TRBJ2-1, with 11 bases fitting TRBD2. Per germline, CDR1 GTSNPN and CDR2 SVGIG (reference sequence). The V segment lost 4 bases and the J segment 7 bases; nucleotides outside the gene matches: 9. The CDR3 spans 15 residues. In DNA form, the CDR3 reads TGTGCCTGGACGGTGGCTAGCGGGAGGATGAATGAGCAGTTCTTC. Amino acids: CAWTVASGRMNEQFF.

The rearrangement uses TRBV5-1 and TRBJ2-1; the match to TRBD1 covers 9 bases. V lost 3 bases and J lost 8; bases outside the gene matches: 9. The germline V gene has CDR1 SGHRS and CDR2 YFSETQ. This CDR3 has 15 residues. The DNA for the CDR3 is TGCGCCAGCAGCTCGCCGGGACAGGGCATCCATGAGCAGTTCTTC. Translation gives CASSSPGQGIHEQFF.

The chain is built from TRBV5-5 and TRBJ1-2; D remains ambiguous. This CDR3 comprises 14 residues. Trimming removed 2 bases from V and 7 bases from J, with 15 bases in between. Looked up from germline, CDR1 is SGHKS and CDR2 is YYEKEE (reference sequence). CDR3 region: CASSFQRDRGGYTF. CDR3 nucleotide sequence: TGTGCCAGCAGCTTCCAAAGGGATCGGGGTGGCTACACCTTC.

The chain has TRBV4-1 and TRBJ1-2, with 7 bases fitting TRBD1. The junction had 12 bases not matched to a gene; V was cut back by 3 bases and J by 8 bases. Germline CDR1 and CDR2: MGHRA and YSYEKL. The CDR3 length is 15 residues. The CDR3 protein is CASSQNDIGGKGYTF. Here the CDR3 DNA reads TGCGCCAGCAGCCAGAACGACATAGGGGGCAAGGGCTACACCTTC.

This sequence joins TRBV15 and TRBJ2-1; 7 bases map to TRBD2. Germline V gives CDR1 LNHNV, CDR2 YYDKDF (reference sequence). The ends lost 1 base at V and 0 bases at J; junction bases unmatched: 6. The CDR3 covers 17 residues. CDR3 amino acids: CATSRGGGSLSYNEQFF. DNA for the CDR3: TGTGCCACCAGCAGAGGGGGCGGGAGTCTCTCCTACAATGAGCAGTTCTTC. The variable domain in full, completed from reference TRBV15 and TRBJ2-1, reads DAMVIQNPRYQVTQFGKPVTLSCSQTLNHNVMYWYQQKSSQAPKLLFHYYDKDFNNEADTPDNFQSRRPNTSFCFLDIRSPGLGDTAMYLCATSRGGGSLSYNEQFFGPGTRLTVL.

The CDR3 spells CASSREVGGRMGGSIQYF. In DNA, the CDR3 is TGTGCCAGCAGCCGCGAGGTGGGCGGACGAATGGGTGGGAGTATTCAGTACTTC. The J gene is TRBJ2-4, the V gene TRBV7-8; D is perhaps TRBD2 (5 bases). CDR3 size: 18 residues. Trimming removed 5 bases from V and 10 bases from J, with 30 bases in between. Per the germline V gene, CDR1 is SGHVS and CDR2 is FQNEAQ. The variable domain in full, with the rest retrieved from reference TRBV7-8 and TRBJ2-4, is GAGVSQSPRYKVAKRGQDVALRCDPISGHVSLFWYQQALGQGPEFLTYFQNEAQLDKSGLPSDRFFAERPEGSVSTLKIQRTQQEDSAVYLCASSREVGGRMGGSIQYFGAGTRLSVL.